The 25 T cell receptor beta chains listed next were all sequenced from one sample in a study of T cell responses to AZD1222 COVID-19 vaccine. This table comes from immunoSEQ multiplex PCR, and its TCRdb copy is limited to in-frame clones, with some not included. This sample carries approximately 110,000 clones, 88% of them seen once, and the ten largest clones take 2% to 3%. This specimen was peripheral blood, taken on day 0 of AZD1222 vaccination. These receptors were obtained from an adult in good health.

The J gene is TRBJ2-7, the V gene TRBV5-1; 7 bases match TRBD1. The CDR3 is 17 amino acids. CDR1 and CDR2 (germline): SGHRS, YFSETQ. The trim removed 0 bases at V and 5 bases at J, leaving 14 bases unmatched. The CDR3 is CASSLAPTGAGGDEQYF. In DNA form, the CDR3 reads TGCGCCAGCAGCTTGGCACCCACAGGGGCTGGGGGAGACGAGCAGTACTTC. Full variable domain (outside the CDR3, taken from reference TRBV5-1 and TRBJ2-7): KAGVTQTPRYLIKTRGQQVTLSCSPISGHRSVSWYQQTPGQGLQFLFEYFSETQRNKGNFPGRFSGRQFSNSRSEMNVSTLELGDSALYLCASSLAPTGAGGDEQYFGPGTRLTVT.

This rearrangement joins TRBV9 to TRBJ2-2, with D uncertain. V was clipped by 0 bases and J by 6 bases, with 9 bases between them. The CDR3 has 14 amino acids. Germline V gene lookup returns CDR1 SGDLS and CDR2 YYNGEE. CDR3 in amino acids: CASSVDQLSGELFF. The CDR3 DNA sequence: TGTGCCAGCAGCGTAGACCAGTTATCCGGGGAGCTGTTTTTT.

The CDR3 loop reads CASRRLGTAFF. In DNA form, the CDR3 reads TGTGCCAGCAGGCGGCTGGGGACAGCTTTCTTT. The genes are TRBV28 and TRBJ1-1; weak D call: TRBD1 (5 bases). Germline loops: CDR1 MDHEN, CDR2 SYDVKM. Trimming pared 6 bases from V and 10 bases from J, leaving 12 bases between. This CDR3 spans 11 amino acids.

The genes are TRBV6-2 or TRBV6-3 and TRBJ2-7, with D perhaps TRBD2 (5 bases). Between the trimmed V and J ends, which lost 4 bases and 4 bases, there was a span of 8 bases. The V gene's germline CDR1 is MNHEY and CDR2 SVGEGT. The CDR3 is 12 amino acids. The CDR3 DNA follows: TGTGCCAGCAGTTCCCCGGGGTACGAGCAGTACTTC. Translating gives CASSSPGYEQYF.

The V call is TRBV21-1, the J call TRBJ2-7. TRBV21-1 is noted as a pseudogene. The CDR3 spans 18 residues. DNA of the CDR3: TGTGCCAGCAGCAAAAAGGGAGTAGCTGAGGGGCCCTACTACGAGCAGTACTTC. Residues: CASSKKGVAEGPYYEQYF.

This rearrangement joins TRBV27 to TRBJ1-5; tentatively, D is TRBD1 (5 bases). The V end lost 4 bases, the J end lost 2 bases, and 9 bases lay between the germline ends. CDR3 length: 14 residues. Per germline, CDR1 MNHEY and CDR2 SMNVEV (reference sequence). This CDR3 is CASSSRVGNQPQHF. CDR3 nucleotide sequence: TGTGCCAGCAGTTCCAGGGTAGGCAATCAGCCCCAGCATTTT.

J is TRBJ1-1 and V is TRBV28; TRBD1 agrees at 10 bases. V trimming: 6 bases; J trimming: 1 base; junction bases outside the gene matches: 5. The CDR3 loop spans 15 amino acids. Germline CDR1 and CDR2: MDHEN and SYDVKM. CDR3 amino acids: CASRERTGGNTEAFF. CDR3 coding DNA: TGTGCCAGCAGGGAACGGACAGGGGGGAACACTGAAGCTTTCTTT.

The genes are TRBV10-3 and TRBJ1-2; TRBD1 matches 7 bases. The length of the CDR3 is 14 residues. The J segment lost 3 bases and the V segment lost 5 bases, leaving 6 bases of the junction unmatched. Germline assignment: CDR1 ENHRY and CDR2 SYGVKD. The CDR3 bases are TGTGCCATCAGTCCACCCGGGACAGACTATGGCTACACCTTC. Its protein is CAISPPGTDYGYTF.

This rearrangement joins TRBV6-5 to TRBJ2-5; D perhaps matches TRBD2 (6 bases). This CDR3 is 15 amino acids long. Trimming pared 5 bases from V and 5 bases from J, leaving 18 bases between. Looked up from germline, CDR1 is MNHEY and CDR2 is SVGAGI. The CDR3 nucleotides are TGTGCCAGCAGTCGCGTCGGGACTGAGGGGGAGACCCAGTACTTC. Its protein is CASSRVGTEGETQYF.

The V call is TRBV4-1, the J call TRBJ1-3, with 7 bases lining up with TRBD1. This CDR3 region has 16 residues. The germline gives CDR1 MGHRA, CDR2 YSYEKL. The V and J ends lost 1 base and 10 bases, in that order; junction bases with no gene match: 13. CDR3 coding DNA: TGCGCCAGCAGCCAAGGACAGGGAACCTACCTCTCGACCATATATTTT. It translates to CASSQGQGTYLSTIYF.

The CDR3 DNA is TGTGCCAGCAGCCGGCGGCTTGAGTCCGAGCAGTACTTC. It encodes CASSRRLESEQYF. This chain connects TRBV12-3 or TRBV12-4 to TRBJ2-7, with unresolved D. CDR3 size: 13 residues. V was clipped by 6 bases and J by 6 bases, with 15 bases between them.

V gene TRBV4-1 combines with J gene TRBJ1-1, with 7 nucleotides matching TRBD1. CDR1 MGHRA and CDR2 YSYEKL come from the germline V gene. The length of the CDR3 is 14 residues. Losses at the gene ends were 8 bases for V and 3 bases for J; bases not matched to a gene: 9. This CDR3 is CASGKTGWDTEAFF. DNA for the CDR3: TGCGCCAGCGGGAAGACAGGGTGGGACACTGAAGCTTTCTTT.

The rearrangement links TRBV3-1 (or the pseudogene TRBV3-2) to TRBJ2-7, with a weak D call TRBD1 (5 bases). The CDR3 covers 15 residues. V was shortened by 1 base and J by 2 bases, with 12 bases between the two germline ends. Germline V gene data show CDR1 as LGHDT and CDR2 as YNNKEL (reference sequence). The CDR3 sequence is CASSQGGSSTYEQYF. The CDR3 nucleotides read TGTGCCAGCAGCCAAGGGGGCAGTTCAACCTACGAGCAGTACTTC.

The chain combines TRBV28 with TRBJ1-6, with TRBD1 matching over 7 bases. The CDR3 has 13 residues. The V gene end was trimmed by 6 bases and the J gene end by 7 bases; junction bases not matched to a gene: 3. Germline V gives CDR1 MDHEN, CDR2 SYDVKM. The CDR3 region is CASSPTGNSPLHF. DNA of the CDR3: TGTGCCAGCAGCCCGACAGGGAATTCACCCCTCCACTTT. Based on the CDR3 plus reference TRBV28 and TRBJ1-6, the full variable domain is DVKVTQSSRYLVKRTGEKVFLECVQDMDHENMFWYRQDPGLGLRLIYFSYDVKMKEKGDIPEGYSVSREKKERFSLILESASTNQTSMYLCASSPTGNSPLHFGNGTRLTVT.

The gene calls are TRBV9 and TRBJ2-1, with 7 positions matching TRBD1. J was trimmed by 0 bases and V by 3 bases; bases with no gene match: 3. The CDR3 covers 15 residues. Germline V CDR1 and CDR2: SGDLS, YYNGEE. The CDR3 loop reads CASSAGGSSYNEQFF. The CDR3 nucleotides read TGTGCCAGCAGCGCAGGGGGAAGCTCCTACAATGAGCAGTTCTTC.

V is TRBV28 and J is TRBJ1-1; D may be TRBD1 (6 bases). The CDR3 totals 12 residues. Germline CDR1 and CDR2: MDHEN and SYDVKM. V shed 8 bases and J shed 3 bases, with 10 bases lying between them. The CDR3 nucleotides read TGTGCCAGCGCTGCAGGGGACACTGAAGCTTTCTTT. This translates into CASAAGDTEAFF.

The chain has TRBV21-1 and TRBJ1-4. TRBV21-1 is a listed pseudogene. The CDR3 is made up of 14 amino acids. CDR3 nucleotides: TGTGCCAGCAGCAAAGTAGGGAGAAATGAAAAACTGTTTTTT. Its translation: CASSKVGRNEKLFF.

The rearrangement links TRBV7-9 to TRBJ2-1, with a weak D call TRBD2 (5 bases). V was pared by 4 bases and J by 5 bases, with 15 bases between. The germline V gene encodes CDR1 SEHNR and CDR2 FQNEAQ (reference sequence). This CDR3 has 15 amino acids. The CDR3 nucleotides read TGTGCCAGCAGCTCCGGGATCCTGCTGGACAATGAGCAGTTCTTC. It yields the protein CASSSGILLDNEQFF.

This rearrangement joins TRBV10-3 to TRBJ2-3; 11 nucleotides align to TRBD2. Germline V gene lookup returns CDR1 ENHRY and CDR2 SYGVKD. V lost 4 bases and J lost 1; bases outside the gene matches: 16. The CDR3 runs to 20 residues. For the CDR3, the DNA is TGTGCCATCAGTGGGGGAGGGCTAGCGGGAGGTCGATCTGGCACAGATACGCAGTATTTT. As protein: CAISGGGLAGGRSGTDTQYF.

The chain is built from TRBV2 and TRBJ1-6, with D unresolved. The germline gives CDR1 SNHLY, CDR2 FYNNEI. Trimming stripped 8 bases from V and 7 bases from J, with 15 bases between. The CDR3 has 14 residues. In nucleotides, the CDR3 is TGTGCCAGCCGTCTTGGAGGTGGGAATTCACCCCTCCACTTT. Its protein is CASRLGGGNSPLHF.

This clone occurred once. J is TRBJ1-6 and V is TRBV9; 8 bases are shared with TRBD1. This CDR3 has 17 residues. J was trimmed by 1 base and V by 3 bases; bases with no gene match: 6. Germline V gene data show CDR1 as SGDLS and CDR2 as YYNGEE. In nucleotides, the CDR3 is TGTGCCAGCAGCGCACAGGGGGGGAGATCCTATAATTCACCCCTCCACTTT. Protein product: CASSAQGGRSYNSPLHF.

This chain joins TRBV5-6 and TRBJ2-5, with D perhaps assigned TRBD1 or TRBD2 (5 bases each). The CDR3 has 17 residues. In germline, CDR1 is SGHDT, CDR2 YYEEEE. Trimming left V 0 bases short and J 2 bases short, with 17 bases between. This CDR3 is CASSLDARVGVQETQYF. CDR3 nucleotides: TGTGCCAGCAGCTTGGATGCCAGGGTGGGGGTACAAGAGACCCAGTACTTC.

The chain employs TRBV7-3 and TRBJ2-7; D is possibly TRBD1 or TRBD2 (5 bases each). The CDR3 runs 16 residues. Between the trimmed V and J ends, which lost 5 bases and 0 bases, there was a span of 17 bases. The germline V gene encodes CDR1 SGHTA and CDR2 FQGTGA. CDR3 residues: CASSHLGRINSYEQYF. For the CDR3, the DNA is TGTGCCAGCAGCCATCTGGGACGGATTAACTCCTACGAGCAGTACTTC.

This clone came up a few times. The V gene is TRBV2, the J gene TRBJ1-2; 7 nucleotides match TRBD1. Per germline, CDR1 SNHLY and CDR2 FYNNEI. The CDR3 is 13 amino acids. V shed 9 bases and J 1 base; nucleotides not matched to a gene: 5. The CDR3 sequence: CARATGSNYGYTF. In DNA form, the CDR3 reads TGTGCCAGAGCGACAGGGAGTAACTATGGCTACACCTTC.

J is TRBJ1-1 and V is TRBV12-3 or TRBV12-4; no reliable D call. The CDR3 is made up of 11 amino acids. V was shortened by 3 bases and J by 7 bases, with 6 bases between the two germline ends. The CDR3 loop is CASSFPREAFF. The CDR3 nucleotides read TGTGCCAGCAGTTTCCCTCGTGAAGCTTTCTTT.